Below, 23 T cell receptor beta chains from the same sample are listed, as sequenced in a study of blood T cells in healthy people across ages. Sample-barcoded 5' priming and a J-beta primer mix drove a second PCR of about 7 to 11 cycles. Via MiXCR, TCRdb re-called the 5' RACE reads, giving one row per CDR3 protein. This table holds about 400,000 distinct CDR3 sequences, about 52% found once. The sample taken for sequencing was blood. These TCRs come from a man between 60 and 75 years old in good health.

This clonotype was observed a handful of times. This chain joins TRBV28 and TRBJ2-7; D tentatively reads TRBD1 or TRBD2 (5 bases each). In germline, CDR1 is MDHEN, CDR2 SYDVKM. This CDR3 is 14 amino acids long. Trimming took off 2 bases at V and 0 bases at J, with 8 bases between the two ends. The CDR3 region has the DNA TGTGCCAGCAGTTTAGACGGGACCTCCTACGAGCAGTACTTC. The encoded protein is CASSLDGTSYEQYF.

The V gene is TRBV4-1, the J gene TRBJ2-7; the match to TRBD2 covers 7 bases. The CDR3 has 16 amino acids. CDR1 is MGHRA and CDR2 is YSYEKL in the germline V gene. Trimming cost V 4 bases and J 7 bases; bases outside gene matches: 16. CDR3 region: CASSLSWGGTTDEQYF. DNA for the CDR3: TGCGCCAGCAGCCTTTCTTGGGGAGGGACTACAGATGAGCAGTACTTC.

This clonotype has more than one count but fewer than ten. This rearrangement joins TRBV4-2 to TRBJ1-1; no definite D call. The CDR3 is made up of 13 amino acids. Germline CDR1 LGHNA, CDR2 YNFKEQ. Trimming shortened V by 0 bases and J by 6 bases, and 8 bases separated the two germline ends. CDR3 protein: CASSQDWGSEAFF. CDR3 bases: TGTGCCAGCAGCCAAGATTGGGGTTCTGAAGCTTTCTTT.

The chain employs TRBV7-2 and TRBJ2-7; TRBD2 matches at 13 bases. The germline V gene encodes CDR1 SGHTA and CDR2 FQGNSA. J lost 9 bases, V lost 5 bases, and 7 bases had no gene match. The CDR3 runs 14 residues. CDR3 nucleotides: TGTGCCAGCAGCCTGACTAGCGGGAGGACTTCGCAGTACTTC. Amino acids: CASSLTSGRTSQYF.

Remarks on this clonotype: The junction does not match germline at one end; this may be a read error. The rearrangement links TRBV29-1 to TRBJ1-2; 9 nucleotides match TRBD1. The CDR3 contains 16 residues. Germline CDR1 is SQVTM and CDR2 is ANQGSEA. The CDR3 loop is CSVDGTGRRGNYGHTF. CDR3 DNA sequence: TGCAGCGTTGACGGGACAGGGCGGAGGGGTAACTATGGCCACACCTTC.

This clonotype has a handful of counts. The CDR3 coding sequence is TGTGCCAGCAGTCGAGACGACTACAATGAGCAGTTCTTC. It specifies CASSRDDYNEQFF. The gene calls are TRBV6-1 and TRBJ2-1, with no clear D. Germline V gene data show CDR1 as MNHNS and CDR2 as SASEGT. Trimming stripped 5 bases from V and 3 bases from J, with 8 bases between. This CDR3 is 13 amino acids long.

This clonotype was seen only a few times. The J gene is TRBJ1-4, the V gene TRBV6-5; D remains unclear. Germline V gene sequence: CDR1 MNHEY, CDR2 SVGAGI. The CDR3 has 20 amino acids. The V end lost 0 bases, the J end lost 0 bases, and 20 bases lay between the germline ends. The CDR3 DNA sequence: TGTGCCAGCAGTTACTCGCAAACTTCAGTTACCGTTGCAACTAATGAAAAACTGTTTTTT. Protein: CASSYSQTSVTVATNEKLFF.

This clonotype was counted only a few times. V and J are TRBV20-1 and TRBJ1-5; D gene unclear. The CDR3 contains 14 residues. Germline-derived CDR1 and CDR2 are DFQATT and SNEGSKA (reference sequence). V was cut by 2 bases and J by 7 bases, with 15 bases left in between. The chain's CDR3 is CSARQDLERQPQHF. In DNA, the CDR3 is TGCAGTGCTAGACAGGACCTAGAAAGGCAGCCCCAGCATTTT.

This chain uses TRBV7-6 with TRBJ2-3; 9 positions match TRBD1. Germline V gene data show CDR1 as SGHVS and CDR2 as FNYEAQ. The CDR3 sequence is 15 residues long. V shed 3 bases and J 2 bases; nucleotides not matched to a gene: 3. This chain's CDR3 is CASSLGTGYTDTQYF. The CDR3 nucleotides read TGTGCCAGCAGCTTGGGGACAGGGTACACAGATACGCAGTATTTT.

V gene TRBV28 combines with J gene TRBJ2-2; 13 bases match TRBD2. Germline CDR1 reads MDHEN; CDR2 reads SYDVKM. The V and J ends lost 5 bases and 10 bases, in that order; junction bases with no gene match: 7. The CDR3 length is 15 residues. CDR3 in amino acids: CASSEGTSGAKELFF. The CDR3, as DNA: TGTGCCAGCAGTGAGGGGACTAGCGGGGCCAAGGAGCTGTTTTTT. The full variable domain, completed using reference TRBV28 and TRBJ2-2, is DVKVTQSSRYLVKRTGEKVFLECVQDMDHENMFWYRQDPGLGLRLIYFSYDVKMKEKGDIPEGYSVSREKKERFSLILESASTNQTSMYLCASSEGTSGAKELFFGEGSRLTVL.

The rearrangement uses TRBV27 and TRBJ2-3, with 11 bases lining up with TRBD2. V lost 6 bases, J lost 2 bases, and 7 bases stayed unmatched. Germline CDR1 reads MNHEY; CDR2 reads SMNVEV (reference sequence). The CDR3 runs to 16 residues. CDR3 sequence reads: CASRKLAGALTDTQYF. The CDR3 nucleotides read TGTGCCAGCAGGAAACTAGCGGGGGCCCTCACAGATACGCAGTATTTT.

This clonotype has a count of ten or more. The CDR3 sequence: CASSLGGTSTDTQYF. DNA for the CDR3: TGTGCCAGCAGCTTAGGTGGGACTAGCACAGATACGCAGTATTTT. V is TRBV7-2 and J is TRBJ2-3, with D possibly matching TRBD2 (6 bases). V was trimmed by 1 base and J by 0 bases, leaving 8 bases between them. CDR3 length equals 15 residues. The germline gives CDR1 SGHTA, CDR2 FQGNSA.

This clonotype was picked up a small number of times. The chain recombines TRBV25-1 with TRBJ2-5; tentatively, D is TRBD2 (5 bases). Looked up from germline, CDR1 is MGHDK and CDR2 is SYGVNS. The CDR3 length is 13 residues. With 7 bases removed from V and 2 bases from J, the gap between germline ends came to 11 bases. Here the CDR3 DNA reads TGTGCCAGCACGAGGGCAGGACAAGAGACCCAGTACTTC. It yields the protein CASTRAGQETQYF.

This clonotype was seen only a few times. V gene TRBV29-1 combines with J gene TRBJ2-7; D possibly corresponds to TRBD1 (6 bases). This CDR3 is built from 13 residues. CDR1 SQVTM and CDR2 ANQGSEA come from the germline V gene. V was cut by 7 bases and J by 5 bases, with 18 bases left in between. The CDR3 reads CSANGQGIHEQYF. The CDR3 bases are TGCAGCGCCAACGGGCAGGGGATCCACGAGCAGTACTTC.

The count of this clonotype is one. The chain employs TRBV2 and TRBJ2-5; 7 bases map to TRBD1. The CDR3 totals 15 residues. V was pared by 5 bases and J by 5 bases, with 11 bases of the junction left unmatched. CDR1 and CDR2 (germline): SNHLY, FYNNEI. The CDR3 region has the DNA TGTGCCAGCAGTCCTAAACAGGGGCTGGGGGAGACCCAGTACTTC. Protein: CASSPKQGLGETQYF.

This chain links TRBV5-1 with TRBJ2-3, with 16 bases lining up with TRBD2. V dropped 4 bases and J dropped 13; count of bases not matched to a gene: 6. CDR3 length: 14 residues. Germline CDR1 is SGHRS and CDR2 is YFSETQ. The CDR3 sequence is CASSAGTSGGEEYF. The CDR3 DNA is TGCGCCAGCAGCGCCGGGACTAGCGGGGGGGAAGAGTATTTT.

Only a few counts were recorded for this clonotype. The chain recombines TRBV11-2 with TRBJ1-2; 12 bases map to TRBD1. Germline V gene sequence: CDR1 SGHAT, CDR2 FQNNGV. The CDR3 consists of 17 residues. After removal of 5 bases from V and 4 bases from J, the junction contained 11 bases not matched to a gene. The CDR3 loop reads CASSPGTGGEVTYGYTF. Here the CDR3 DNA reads TGTGCCAGCAGCCCCGGGACAGGGGGCGAGGTGACCTATGGCTACACCTTC.

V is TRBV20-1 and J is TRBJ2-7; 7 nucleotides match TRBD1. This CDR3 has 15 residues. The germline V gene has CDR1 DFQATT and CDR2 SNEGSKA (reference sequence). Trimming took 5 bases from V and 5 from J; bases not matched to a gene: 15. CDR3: CSAEGLVTGENEQYF. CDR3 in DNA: TGCAGTGCTGAAGGCCTCGTAACAGGGGAAAACGAGCAGTACTTC.

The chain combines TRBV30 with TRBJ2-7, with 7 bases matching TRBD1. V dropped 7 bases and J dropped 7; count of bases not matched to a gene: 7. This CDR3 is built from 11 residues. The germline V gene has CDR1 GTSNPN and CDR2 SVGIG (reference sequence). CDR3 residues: CALMTGREQYF. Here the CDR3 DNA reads TGTGCCTTGATGACAGGGCGAGAGCAGTACTTC.

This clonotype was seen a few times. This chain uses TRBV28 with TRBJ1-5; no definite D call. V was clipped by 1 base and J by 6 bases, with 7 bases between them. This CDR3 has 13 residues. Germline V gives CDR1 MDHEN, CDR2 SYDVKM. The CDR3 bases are TGTGCCAGCAGTTTATTTTGGGCTCAGCCCCAGCATTTT. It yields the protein CASSLFWAQPQHF.

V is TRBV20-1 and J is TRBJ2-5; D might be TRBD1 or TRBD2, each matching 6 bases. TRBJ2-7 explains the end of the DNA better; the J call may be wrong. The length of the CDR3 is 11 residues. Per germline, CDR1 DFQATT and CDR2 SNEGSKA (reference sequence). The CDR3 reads CRPAEGDEQYF. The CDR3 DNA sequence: TGCAGACCTGCGGAGGGGGACGAGCAGTACTTC.

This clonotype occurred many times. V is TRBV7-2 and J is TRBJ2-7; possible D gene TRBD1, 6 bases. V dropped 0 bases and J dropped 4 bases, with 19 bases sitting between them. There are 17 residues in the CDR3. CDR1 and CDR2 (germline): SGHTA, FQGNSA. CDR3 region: CASSLADSQGSFYEQYF. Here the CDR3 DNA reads TGTGCCAGCAGCTTAGCGGACTCACAGGGAAGTTTTTACGAGCAGTACTTC.

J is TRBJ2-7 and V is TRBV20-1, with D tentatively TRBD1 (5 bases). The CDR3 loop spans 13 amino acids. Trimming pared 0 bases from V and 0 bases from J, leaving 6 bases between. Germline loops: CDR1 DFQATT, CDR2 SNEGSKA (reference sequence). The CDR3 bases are TGCAGTGCTAGAGATCAGGGCTCCTACGAGCAGTACTTC. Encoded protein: CSARDQGSYEQYF.